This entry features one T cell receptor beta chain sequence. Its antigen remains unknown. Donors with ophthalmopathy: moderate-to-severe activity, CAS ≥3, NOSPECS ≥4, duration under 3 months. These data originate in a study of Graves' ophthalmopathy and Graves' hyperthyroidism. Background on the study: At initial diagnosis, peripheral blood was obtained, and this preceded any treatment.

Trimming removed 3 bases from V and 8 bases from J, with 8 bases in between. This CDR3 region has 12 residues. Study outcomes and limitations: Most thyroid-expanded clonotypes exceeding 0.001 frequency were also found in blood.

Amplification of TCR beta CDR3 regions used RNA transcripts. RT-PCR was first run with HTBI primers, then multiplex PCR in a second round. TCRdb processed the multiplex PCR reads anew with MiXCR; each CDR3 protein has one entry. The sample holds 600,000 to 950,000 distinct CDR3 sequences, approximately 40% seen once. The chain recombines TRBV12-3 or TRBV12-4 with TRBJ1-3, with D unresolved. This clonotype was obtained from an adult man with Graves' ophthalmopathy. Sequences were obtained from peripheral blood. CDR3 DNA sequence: TGTGCCAGCAGTTTCGGTGATCACACCATATATTTT. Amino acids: CASSFGDHTIYF.